This TCR beta chain was identified during a study of cytomegalovirus exposure and HLA in healthy donors. The CDR3 loop spans 16 amino acids. Trimming removed 0 bases at V and 4 bases at J, with 16 bases between. Per the germline V gene, CDR1 is SGHVS and CDR2 is FNYEAQ. The PCR had 60 Vbeta and 13 Jbeta primers. The assay was immunoSEQ multiplex PCR, and TCRdb's table has in-frame clones only and misses some. The table has some 150,000 clones, about 74% seen once. The clonotype originates from a man aged 18 to 29 in good health and CMV-seropositive. J is TRBJ2-7 and V is TRBV7-6; D gene ambiguous. Source material: PBMCs. CDR3 nucleotide sequence: TGTGCCAGCAGCTTAGCAAGATCCCAGGCCCATTACGAGCAGTACTTC. This sequence encodes CASSLARSQAHYEQYF.